These 25 T cell receptor beta chains came from one sample sequenced in a study of cytomegalovirus exposure and HLA in healthy donors. This PCR relied on a set of 60 Vbeta primers and 13 Jbeta primers. Clones were sequenced by immunoSEQ multiplex PCR, and TCRdb holds only the in-frame ones, with some missing. The sample lists more than 150,000 clones; roughly 90% were seen once. The specimen was PBMCs. These receptors originate from a girl under two years old in good health and CMV-seronegative.

Only a few counts were recorded for this clone. This rearrangement joins TRBV4-3 to TRBJ2-2; a possible D gene is TRBD2 (5 bases). V was pared by 0 bases and J by 1 base, with 9 bases between. CDR1 is LGHNA and CDR2 is YSLEER in the germline V gene. The CDR3 spans 16 residues. CDR3 amino acids: CASSQEADLNTGELFF. The CDR3 nucleotides read TGCGCCAGCAGCCAAGAGGCGGACTTGAACACCGGGGAGCTGTTTTTT.

The J gene is TRBJ1-4, the V gene TRBV7-9, with D perhaps matching TRBD1 (6 bases). This CDR3 has 12 amino acids. Trimming removed 5 bases at V and 8 bases at J, with 9 bases between. The germline V gene has CDR1 SEHNR and CDR2 FQNEAQ (reference sequence). CDR3 bases: TGTGCCAGCAGCCTCGGGACAGAAAAACTGTTTTTT. It codes for CASSLGTEKLFF.

The chain joins TRBV19 to TRBJ2-1; 7 positions agree with TRBD2. The CDR3 has 16 amino acids. Germline values: CDR1 LNHDA, CDR2 SQIVND (reference sequence). V gave up 5 bases and J gave up 0 bases; unmatched junction bases: 7. In DNA, the CDR3 is TGTGCCAGTAGTCCAGACCCGGGGGGCTCCTACAATGAGCAGTTCTTC. It encodes CASSPDPGGSYNEQFF.

This clone has only one observation. The chain is built from TRBV12-5 and TRBJ1-2; no definite D call. CDR3 size: 14 residues. In germline, CDR1 is LGHNT, CDR2 FRNRAP. The V end lost 3 bases, the J end lost 0 bases, and 8 bases lay between the germline ends. CDR3 nucleotide sequence: TGTGCTAGTGGTTTTTCTGGCACTAACTATGGCTACACCTTC. Residues: CASGFSGTNYGYTF.

V gene TRBV5-1 combines with J gene TRBJ2-3; 12 bases align to TRBD2. With V trimmed by 4 bases and J by 0 bases, 0 bases remained unmatched. Germline V gene sequence: CDR1 SGHRS, CDR2 YFSETQ. This CDR3 region has 15 residues. The CDR3 region is CASSGLAGSTDTQYF. CDR3 in DNA: TGCGCCAGCAGCGGACTAGCGGGAAGCACAGATACGCAGTATTTT.

The chain couples TRBV7-2 to TRBJ2-7, with TRBD1 matching over 7 bases. CDR1 and CDR2 from the germline V gene are SGHTA and FQGNSA. J lost 2 bases, V lost 7 bases, and 20 bases had no gene match. This CDR3 has 18 amino acids. CDR3 in DNA: TGTGCCAGCACCCCAGGGGGTTTGAGGATGACTCTGCCCTACGAGCAGTACTTC. It yields the protein CASTPGGLRMTLPYEQYF.

The chain joins TRBV7-3 to TRBJ2-5, with TRBD1 as a possible D gene (6 bases). With 5 bases removed from V and 5 bases from J, the gap between germline ends came to 15 bases. The germline gives CDR1 SGHTA, CDR2 FQGTGA. The CDR3 runs to 14 residues. CDR3 amino acids: CASSPPQGPETQYF. CDR3 DNA sequence: TGTGCCAGCAGCCCCCCCCAGGGGCCTGAGACCCAGTACTTC. Using reference TRBV7-3 and TRBJ2-5 for the parts outside the CDR3, the full variable domain is GAGVSQTPSNKVTEKGKYVELRCDPISGHTALYWYRQSLGQGPEFLIYFQGTGAADDSGLPNDRFFAVRPEGSVSTLKIQRTERGDSAVYLCASSPPQGPETQYFGPGTRLLVL.

This chain connects TRBV2 to TRBJ1-3, with TRBD1 as a possible D gene (6 bases). The V and J ends lost 4 bases and 7 bases respectively, with 11 bases between them. Per the germline V gene, CDR1 is SNHLY and CDR2 is FYNNEI. CDR3 size: 13 residues. CDR3: CASSGGGSNTIYF. CDR3 nucleotides: TGTGCCAGCAGTGGGGGGGGCTCGAACACCATATATTTT.

V is TRBV9 and J is TRBJ1-6, with D possibly being TRBD1 (5 bases). The ends were cut back, 0 bases at V and 3 bases at J, with 7 bases in the middle. There are 15 residues in the CDR3. CDR1 is SGDLS and CDR2 is YYNGEE in the germline V gene. CDR3 sequence: CASSVDQGYNSPLHF. Here the CDR3 DNA reads TGTGCCAGCAGCGTAGATCAGGGCTATAATTCACCCCTCCACTTT.

A single count supports this clone. The V and J genes are TRBV19 and TRBJ1-5; 12 nucleotides align to TRBD1. V dropped 4 bases and J dropped 7; count of bases not matched to a gene: 8. This CDR3 is built from 16 residues. Germline lookup yields CDR1 LNHDA and CDR2 SQIVND (reference sequence). The CDR3 region is CASSKRDRGRIQPQHF. CDR3 nucleotide sequence: TGTGCCAGTAGTAAACGGGACAGGGGGCGAATCCAGCCCCAGCATTTT.

This clone came up once. The gene calls are TRBV2 and TRBJ1-5; D is ambiguous. The CDR3 is made up of 15 amino acids. V dropped 6 bases and J dropped 1 base, with 13 bases sitting between them. Germline CDR1 and CDR2: SNHLY and FYNNEI. The CDR3 loop is CASRARVGSNQPQHF. DNA of the CDR3: TGTGCCAGCAGGGCTCGGGTTGGCAGCAATCAGCCCCAGCATTTT. The full variable domain, rest sourced from reference TRBV2 and TRBJ1-5, is EPEVTQTPSHQVTQMGQEVILRCVPISNHLYFYWYRQILGQKVEFLVSFYNNEISEKSEIFDDQFSVERPDGSNFTLKIRSTKLEDSAMYFCASRARVGSNQPQHFGDGTRLSIL.

The V and J genes are TRBV9 and TRBJ1-3; D might be TRBD1 (5 bases). Deletions cut 0 bases from V and 4 bases from J, with 11 bases between. CDR1 is SGDLS and CDR2 is YYNGEE in the germline V gene. This CDR3 spans 15 amino acids. CDR3 amino acids: CASSVVNQGGNTIYF. CDR3 sequence (DNA): TGTGCCAGCAGCGTAGTTAACCAGGGCGGAAACACCATATATTTT.

The table lists this clone with a count of one. The chain is built from TRBV4-3 and TRBJ2-4, with 9 bases lining up with TRBD2. The CDR3 spans 15 residues. Germline trimming cut 1 base from V and 6 bases from J; bases unmatched to any gene: 4. The germline V gene encodes CDR1 LGHNA and CDR2 YSLEER. As DNA, the CDR3 is TGCGCCAGCAGCCAAGGGCGGGAGGGCCCAAACATTCAGTACTTC. Protein: CASSQGREGPNIQYF.

The gene calls are TRBV5-6 and TRBJ2-3; TRBD2 agrees at 8 bases. Germline V gene sequence: CDR1 SGHDT, CDR2 YYEEEE. This CDR3 contains 16 residues. J was trimmed by 3 bases and V by 1 base; bases with no gene match: 7. The CDR3 DNA sequence: TGTGCCAGCAGCTTGCAGCGGGAGTTCTCTACAGATACGCAGTATTTT. It is translated as CASSLQREFSTDTQYF. Using reference TRBV5-6 and TRBJ2-3 for the parts outside the CDR3, the full variable domain is DAGVTQSPTHLIKTRGQQVTLRCSPKSGHDTVSWYQQALGQGPQFIFQYYEEEERQRGNFPDRFSGHQFPNYSSELNVNALLLGDSALYLCASSLQREFSTDTQYFGPGTRLTVL.

There are a few counts of this clone. The chain recombines TRBV7-2 with TRBJ1-2; D is uncertain. The CDR3 consists of 12 residues. V was pared by 5 bases and J by 0 bases, with 4 bases between. Germline values: CDR1 SGHTA, CDR2 FQGNSA. CDR3 DNA: TGTGCCAGCAGCCGAGCTAACTATGGCTACACCTTC. Translated, it gives CASSRANYGYTF.

The rearrangement links TRBV9 to TRBJ2-5, with D possibly being TRBD2 (6 bases). Trimming pared 4 bases from V and 4 bases from J, leaving 14 bases between. The germline CDR1 and CDR2 sequences are SGDLS and YYNGEE. The CDR3 consists of 14 residues. The CDR3 reads CASSPQDYRETQYF. The CDR3 nucleotides read TGTGCCAGCAGCCCCCAGGACTATCGAGAGACCCAGTACTTC.

A few counts support this clone. V is TRBV7-3 and J is TRBJ2-2; 10 bases map to TRBD1. Trimming removed 3 bases from V and 1 base from J; junction bases left unmatched: 5. CDR3 length: 17 amino acids. Germline V CDR1 and CDR2: SGHTA, FQGTGA. CDR3 protein: CASSLNRDRGNTGELFF. The CDR3, as DNA: TGTGCCAGCAGCTTGAACCGGGACAGGGGGAACACCGGGGAGCTGTTTTTT.

The chain employs TRBV27 and TRBJ2-7; D is ambiguous. The germline V gene has CDR1 MNHEY and CDR2 SMNVEV (reference sequence). The V and J ends lost 0 bases and 7 bases respectively, with 13 bases between them. CDR3 size: 14 residues. DNA of the CDR3: TGTGCCAGCAGTTTATCGAGGCTTTTAAGTGAGCAGTACTTC. Its translation: CASSLSRLLSEQYF.

This chain connects TRBV10-3 to TRBJ2-7, with 8 bases lining up with TRBD2. V shed 7 bases and J 5 bases; nucleotides not matched to a gene: 4. Germline lookup yields CDR1 ENHRY and CDR2 SYGVKD. The CDR3 loop spans 12 amino acids. This chain's CDR3 is CAIKGLVDEQYF. Here the CDR3 DNA reads TGTGCCATCAAGGGACTAGTGGACGAGCAGTACTTC.

The V gene is TRBV11-2, the J gene TRBJ2-3; 9 nucleotides align to TRBD2. This CDR3 contains 16 residues. The germline gives CDR1 SGHAT, CDR2 FQNNGV. Losses at the gene ends were 4 bases for V and 0 bases for J; bases not matched to a gene: 5. In DNA form, the CDR3 reads TGTGCCAGCAGCTACTTAAGCGGGAGGAGCACAGATACGCAGTATTTT. Its translation: CASSYLSGRSTDTQYF.

This clone has just one count. The V and J genes are TRBV21-1 and TRBJ2-5; TRBD2, the table's D call, lacks a check against the DNA. TRBV21-1 is a pseudogene. The CDR3 is 16 amino acids. For the CDR3, the DNA is TGTGCCAGCAACTCAGGACTAGCGGGAGGCGGAGAGACCCAGTACTTC. It encodes CASNSGLAGGGETQYF.

The chain combines TRBV11-2 with TRBJ2-1; D is unclear. The germline V gene has CDR1 SGHAT and CDR2 FQNNGV. The CDR3 consists of 14 residues. V lost 2 bases and J 5 bases, leaving 10 bases between the germline ends. CDR3 loop: CASSLSYPDNEQFF. The CDR3 DNA reads TGTGCCAGCAGCTTATCTTACCCAGACAATGAGCAGTTCTTC.

This chain links TRBV15 with TRBJ2-2; D call uncertain. V was clipped by 0 bases and J by 8 bases, with 10 bases between them. This CDR3 is built from 14 residues. Germline V lookup: CDR1 LNHNV, CDR2 YYDKDF (reference sequence). In nucleotides, the CDR3 is TGTGCCACCAGCAGAGAGGTGGAGTCTGGGGAGCTGTTTTTT. Encoded protein: CATSREVESGELFF.

The gene calls are TRBV15 and TRBJ1-5; TRBD1 agrees at 7 bases. Per germline, CDR1 LNHNV and CDR2 YYDKDF (reference sequence). The CDR3 totals 14 residues. J lost 6 bases, V lost 5 bases, and 7 bases had no gene match. DNA for the CDR3: TGTGCCACCAGCCGAACAGGGGTCGGTCAGCCCCAGCATTTT. It codes for CATSRTGVGQPQHF.

The rearrangement joins TRBV2 to TRBJ1-5, with TRBD1 as a possible D gene (6 bases). V lost 4 bases and J lost 5, with 12 bases in between. The V gene's germline CDR1 is SNHLY and CDR2 FYNNEI. The CDR3 consists of 14 residues. Here the CDR3 DNA reads TGTGCCAGCAGTGTAAGGGGGACCCATCAGCCCCAGCATTTT. This translates into CASSVRGTHQPQHF. The variable domain in full, completed from reference TRBV2 and TRBJ1-5, reads EPEVTQTPSHQVTQMGQEVILRCVPISNHLYFYWYRQILGQKVEFLVSFYNNEISEKSEIFDDQFSVERPDGSNFTLKIRSTKLEDSAMYFCASSVRGTHQPQHFGDGTRLSIL.